The 28 T cell receptor beta chains in this list originate from one sample, sequenced in a study of T-cell reconstitution after alpha-beta-depleted transplantation in children. No antigen has been assigned to these receptors. Study-wide results and limits: When one year had passed after transplant, most T-cell counts and diversity came from newly produced T cells.

The authors prepared the TCRbeta library with unique molecular identifiers. TCRdb used MiXCR to reprocess the PCR reads, holding one entry per CDR3 protein. The sample consists of 250,000 to 300,000 distinct CDR3 sequences, just over 7.5% of them appearing once. This sample comprised peripheral blood, obtained 360 days after TCRalphabeta/CD19-depleted stem cell transplant. The receptors derive from a female patient younger than 10 who had a stem cell transplant for Fanconi anemia, so the T cells may come from the graft donor.

The sample holds a few counts of this clonotype. The chain carries TRBV5-5 and TRBJ1-5; no definite D call. Germline V gene lookup returns CDR1 SGHKS and CDR2 YYEKEE (reference sequence). V lost 0 bases, J lost 0 bases, and 10 bases lay in between. This CDR3 is built from 16 residues. CDR3 protein: CASSLGGGTSNQPQHF. The DNA for the CDR3 is TGTGCCAGCAGCTTGGGGGGAGGTACTAGCAATCAGCCCCAGCATTTT.

CDR3 protein: CASRATGEDYGYTF. The CDR3 coding sequence is TGTGCCAGCAGGGCTACAGGGGAGGACTATGGCTACACCTTC. The chain couples TRBV7-9 to TRBJ1-2, with 7 positions matching TRBD1. The CDR3 runs to 14 residues. Germline V gene data show CDR1 as SEHNR and CDR2 as FQNEAQ (reference sequence). V gave up 6 bases and J gave up 3 bases; unmatched junction bases: 7. The variable domain in full, completed from reference TRBV7-9 and TRBJ1-2, reads DTGVSQNPRHKITKRGQNVTFRCDPISEHNRLYWYRQTLGQGPEFLTYFQNEAQLEKSRLLSDRFSAERPKGSFSTLEIQRTEQGDSAMYLCASRATGEDYGYTFGSGTRLTVV.

This clonotype was counted at least ten times. The chain is built from TRBV27 and TRBJ2-7, with no clear D. Between the trimmed V and J ends, which lost 2 bases and 2 bases, there was a span of 13 bases. The CDR3 runs to 15 residues. Germline V gene lookup returns CDR1 MNHEY and CDR2 SMNVEV (reference sequence). This CDR3 reads CASSLIRNGPYEQYF. DNA of the CDR3: TGTGCCAGCAGTTTAATTAGGAACGGACCCTACGAGCAGTACTTC.

This clonotype came up many times. This chain's CDR3 is CASSLDHEQYF. The CDR3 nucleotides are TGCGCCAGCAGCTTGGACCACGAGCAGTACTTC. The J gene is TRBJ2-7, the V gene TRBV5-1; D unresolved. Germline CDR1 and CDR2: SGHRS and YFSETQ. CDR3 length equals 11 residues. Trimming shortened V by 0 bases and J by 5 bases, and 3 bases separated the two germline ends.

This clonotype was found many times. V is TRBV10-3 and J is TRBJ2-7; 10 bases are a match to TRBD1. Germline V gives CDR1 ENHRY, CDR2 SYGVKD. CDR3 size: 15 residues. The V and J ends lost 2 bases and 3 bases, in that order; junction bases with no gene match: 4. The CDR3 region has the DNA TGTGCCATCAGTGAGCCGGGACAGGGGTTCTACGAGCAGTACTTC. Translating it yields CAISEPGQGFYEQYF.

The sample holds many counts of this clonotype. V usage is TRBV7-2 and J usage is TRBJ2-2; D tentatively fits TRBD1 or TRBD2 (5 bases each). Germline V gene lookup returns CDR1 SGHTA and CDR2 FQGNSA. V was trimmed by 6 bases and J by 5 bases, leaving 10 bases between them. The CDR3 runs to 13 residues. The CDR3 DNA sequence: TGTGCCAGCAGTTTTGGGGGAACCGGGGAGCTGTTTTTT. Encoded protein: CASSFGGTGELFF.

This clonotype was found many times. The chain has TRBV28 and TRBJ2-5; 7 positions agree with TRBD1. This CDR3 is built from 13 residues. Per germline, CDR1 MDHEN and CDR2 SYDVKM. The J segment lost 4 bases and the V segment lost 3 bases, leaving 2 bases of the junction unmatched. For the CDR3, the DNA is TGTGCCAGCAGTTTCCGGGACAGAGAGACCCAGTACTTC. It yields the protein CASSFRDRETQYF.

This clonotype was counted ten times or more. This chain uses TRBV15 with TRBJ2-3, with D hard to call. Trimming removed 0 bases from V and 3 bases from J, with 7 bases in between. The CDR3 loop spans 14 amino acids. The germline gives CDR1 LNHNV, CDR2 YYDKDF (reference sequence). CDR3 in amino acids: CATSRDRATDTQYF. The DNA of the CDR3 is TGTGCCACCAGCAGAGATCGGGCAACAGATACGCAGTATTTT.

The genes are TRBV13 and TRBJ1-2; 8 nucleotides line up with TRBD1. Germline V gives CDR1 PRHDT, CDR2 FYEKMQ (reference sequence). The CDR3 consists of 15 residues. V shed 2 bases and J 4 bases; nucleotides not matched to a gene: 6. Here the CDR3 reads CASSLRQGAGYGYTF. Here the CDR3 DNA reads TGTGCCAGCAGCTTACGGCAGGGGGCAGGCTATGGCTACACCTTC.

This clonotype has a handful of counts. This could be a read error, since a much larger clone is one nucleotide away. This likely comes from a read error, as the CDR3 has no conserved phenylalanine or tryptophan at its end. J is TRBJ1-1 and V is TRBV5-1; perhaps TRBD1 as D (6 bases). Germline values: CDR1 SGHRS, CDR2 YFSETQ. V lost 2 bases and J 3 bases, leaving 11 bases between the germline ends. The CDR3 contains 14 residues. The CDR3 DNA is TGCGCCAGCAGCTTTCGATCAGGGGACACTGAAGCTTTCTCT. Translation: CASSFRSGDTEAFS.

The chain uses TRBV14 and TRBJ2-5; a weak D match, TRBD2 (5 bases). CDR3 size: 21 residues. Germline V gene data show CDR1 as SGHDN and CDR2 as FVKESK. Trimming stripped 1 base from V and 6 bases from J, with 33 bases between. CDR3 loop: CASSQALVGVTFAPREQTQYF. In DNA form, the CDR3 reads TGTGCCAGCAGCCAAGCTCTTGTGGGCGTGACTTTTGCCCCCCGGGAACAGACCCAGTACTTC.

Many counts were recorded for this clonotype. The CDR3: CASSPGLALLTDTQYF. The CDR3 region has the DNA TGTGCCAGCAGTCCCGGACTAGCCCTACTCACAGATACGCAGTATTTT. The V and J genes are TRBV12-3 or TRBV12-4 and TRBJ2-3; 8 positions match TRBD2. With V trimmed by 5 bases and J by 2 bases, 9 bases remained unmatched. This CDR3 has 16 residues.

In this sample, this clonotype turned up many times. The chain is built from TRBV6-5 and TRBJ1-6, with D unresolved. The CDR3 has 14 amino acids. The germline V gene has CDR1 MNHEY and CDR2 SVGAGI. Trimming took 6 bases from V and 7 from J, leaving 13 bases between them. CDR3 bases: TGTGCCAGCAGACTCGAAACGTTGAATTCACCCCTCCACTTT. This sequence encodes CASRLETLNSPLHF.

The sample holds many counts of this clonotype. The rearrangement joins TRBV12-3 or TRBV12-4 to TRBJ1-2; a weak D match, TRBD1 (5 bases). The CDR3 covers 11 residues. The V end lost 4 bases, the J end lost 10 bases, and 10 bases lay between the germline ends. The CDR3 DNA is TGTGCCAGCAGTTCTTTGGGGGTCTACACCTTC. It is translated as CASSSLGVYTF.

At least ten counts were recorded for this clonotype. The genes are TRBV6-5 and TRBJ1-1; 7 bases are shared with TRBD1. CDR1 is MNHEY and CDR2 is SVGAGI in the germline V gene. The CDR3 is 14 residues long. The J segment lost 0 bases and the V segment lost 6 bases, leaving 4 bases of the junction unmatched. CDR3 region: CASSPQGVNTEAFF. The CDR3 DNA reads TGTGCCAGCAGCCCTCAGGGGGTGAACACTGAAGCTTTCTTT.

This clonotype was detected ten times or more. V and J are TRBV5-1 and TRBJ1-2; 11 positions match TRBD1. CDR1 SGHRS and CDR2 YFSETQ come from the germline V gene. There are 14 residues in the CDR3. The trim removed 4 bases at V and 6 bases at J, leaving 5 bases unmatched. Written as DNA, the CDR3 is TGCGCCAGCAGCGATCCGGGACAGGGGGATGGCTACACCTTC. Translated: CASSDPGQGDGYTF.

Many counts were recorded for this clonotype. J is TRBJ2-4 and V is TRBV5-1; 9 nucleotides match TRBD2. This CDR3 has 16 amino acids. CDR1 is SGHRS, CDR2 YFSETQ, per germline. Trimming removed 4 bases from V and 9 bases from J; junction bases left unmatched: 14. This CDR3 is CASSPLMAGGRGIQYF. The CDR3 DNA reads TGCGCCAGCAGCCCCCTGATGGCGGGGGGGCGCGGCATTCAGTACTTC.

This clonotype has ten or more counts. For the CDR3, the DNA is TGTGCCAGCAGTTCGGGGGTGAGGCAAGAGACCCAGTACTTC. This codes for CASSSGVRQETQYF. V usage is TRBV28 and J usage is TRBJ2-5; possibly TRBD2 for D (6 bases). From germline, CDR1 is MDHEN and CDR2 SYDVKM. The CDR3 length is 14 residues. Trimming took 4 bases from V and 2 from J, leaving 11 bases between them.

This clonotype has at least ten counts. The chain joins TRBV18 to TRBJ2-3; no reliable D call. Germline CDR1 and CDR2: KGHSH and LQKENI. CDR3 length: 12 residues. The V and J ends lost 2 bases and 7 bases respectively, with 7 bases between them. CDR3: CASSPSQNTQYF. The CDR3 nucleotides are TGTGCCAGCTCACCATCGCAGAATACGCAGTATTTT.

This clonotype occurred many times. The chain carries TRBV28 and TRBJ1-2; TRBD1 matches at 7 bases. In germline, CDR1 is MDHEN, CDR2 SYDVKM. CDR3 length equals 15 residues. J gave up 5 bases and V 2 bases, and 8 bases lay outside the gene matches. CDR3 region: CASSLPARGGYGYTF. The CDR3 DNA follows: TGTGCCAGCAGTTTACCGGCCAGGGGGGGTTATGGCTACACCTTC.

This clonotype was seen many times. The chain carries TRBV15 and TRBJ1-3; D gene uncertain. The germline V and J ends were trimmed by 1 base and 0 bases, with 4 bases remaining between them. The germline gives CDR1 LNHNV, CDR2 YYDKDF (reference sequence). The CDR3 consists of 14 residues. This chain's CDR3 is CATSRVNSGNTIYF. The CDR3 coding sequence is TGTGCCACCAGCAGAGTGAACTCTGGAAACACCATATATTTT.

V is TRBV24-1 and J is TRBJ2-3; no firm D call. In germline, CDR1 is KGHDR, CDR2 SFDVKD. The germline V and J ends were trimmed by 5 bases and 1 base, with 12 bases remaining between them. This CDR3 contains 15 residues. Here the CDR3 reads CATSALDGRTDTQYF. The DNA of the CDR3 is TGTGCCACCAGTGCCCTGGACGGCCGCACAGATACGCAGTATTTT.

There are many counts of this clonotype. The V call is TRBV20-1, the J call TRBJ2-5, with D tentatively TRBD1 (6 bases). Germline CDR1 is DFQATT and CDR2 is SNEGSKA (reference sequence). Trimming pared 4 bases from V and 5 bases from J, leaving 11 bases between. The CDR3 runs to 12 residues. CDR3: CSATGEMETQYF. As DNA, the CDR3 is TGCAGTGCTACAGGGGAAATGGAGACCCAGTACTTC.

This clonotype was seen a few times. The V gene is TRBV7-2, the J gene TRBJ2-3; the match to TRBD2 covers 10 bases. V lost 5 bases, J lost 0 bases, and 14 bases stayed unmatched. In germline, CDR1 is SGHTA, CDR2 FQGNSA. The CDR3 runs 19 residues. The CDR3 bases are TGTGCCAGCAGCGCCAGCGTAGCGGGGGGCGTGATTAGCACAGATACGCAGTATTTT. Translation: CASSASVAGGVISTDTQYF.

This clonotype was seen at least ten times. This chain uses TRBV7-3 with TRBJ2-5, with D perhaps matching TRBD1 (7 bases). This CDR3 is built from 20 residues. From germline, CDR1 is SGHTA and CDR2 FQGTGA. Trimming cost V 0 bases and J 2 bases, with 25 bases left between them. CDR3 nucleotide sequence: TGTGCCAGCAGCTTAACACTGCGGGAACCGGGACAGCTAAGTCAAGAGACCCAGTACTTC. Translated, it gives CASSLTLREPGQLSQETQYF.

This clonotype was seen a few times. V and J are TRBV28 and TRBJ2-7; no definite D call. This CDR3 spans 14 amino acids. The germline V and J ends were trimmed by 3 bases and 1 base, with 10 bases remaining between them. Germline-derived CDR1 and CDR2 are MDHEN and SYDVKM. CDR3: CASSFMGKSYEQYF. CDR3 nucleotide sequence: TGTGCCAGCAGTTTCATGGGCAAATCCTACGAGCAGTACTTC.

The V gene is TRBV7-9, the J gene TRBJ2-7; 8 positions match TRBD2. Trimming cost V 4 bases and J 5 bases; bases outside gene matches: 16. Germline values: CDR1 SEHNR, CDR2 FQNEAQ (reference sequence). The CDR3 is 17 residues long. CDR3 in DNA: TGTGCCAGCAGCTCGCCCGCCGGGGGGGGCGCCCCGGACGAGCAGTACTTC. It specifies CASSSPAGGGAPDEQYF.

This clonotype has only a few counts. Germline is not matched at one junction end, which may reflect a read error. The CDR3 reads CACSPLFTSGGTYNEQFF. Here the CDR3 DNA reads TGTGCCTGCAGCCCCCTCTTTACTAGCGGGGGGACATACAATGAGCAGTTCTTC. The V gene is TRBV2, the J gene TRBJ2-1, with 12 bases fitting TRBD2. This CDR3 has 18 residues. From germline, CDR1 is SNHLY and CDR2 FYNNEI. The full variable domain, in which reference TRBV2 and TRBJ2-1 provide the parts outside the CDR3, is EPEVTQTPSHQVTQMGQEVILRCVPISNHLYFYWYRQILGQKVEFLVSFYNNEISEKSEIFDDQFSVERPDGSNFTLKIRSTKLEDSAMYFCACSPLFTSGGTYNEQFFGPGTRLTVL.